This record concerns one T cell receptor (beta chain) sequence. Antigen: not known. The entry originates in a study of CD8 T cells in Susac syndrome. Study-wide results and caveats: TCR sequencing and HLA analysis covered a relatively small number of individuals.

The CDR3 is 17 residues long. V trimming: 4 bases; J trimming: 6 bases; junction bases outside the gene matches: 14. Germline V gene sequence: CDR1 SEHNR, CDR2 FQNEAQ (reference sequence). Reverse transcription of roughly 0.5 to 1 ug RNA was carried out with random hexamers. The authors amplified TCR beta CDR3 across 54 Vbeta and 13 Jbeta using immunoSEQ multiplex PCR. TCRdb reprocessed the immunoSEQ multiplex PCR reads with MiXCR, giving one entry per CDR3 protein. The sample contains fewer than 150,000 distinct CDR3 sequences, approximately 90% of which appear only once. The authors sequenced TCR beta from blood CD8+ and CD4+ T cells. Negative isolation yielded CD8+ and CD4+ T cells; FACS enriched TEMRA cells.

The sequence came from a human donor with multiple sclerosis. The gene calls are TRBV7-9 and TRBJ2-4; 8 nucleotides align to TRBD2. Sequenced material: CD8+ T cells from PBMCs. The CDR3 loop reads CASSSLGAGVGVNIQYF. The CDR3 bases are TGTGCCAGCAGCTCCCTAGGAGCGGGAGTAGGTGTAAACATTCAGTACTTC. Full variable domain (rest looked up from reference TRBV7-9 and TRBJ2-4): DTGVSQNPRHKITKRGQNVTFRCDPISEHNRLYWYRQTLGQGPEFLTYFQNEAQLEKSRLLSDRFSAERPKGSFSTLEIQRTEQGDSAMYLCASSSLGAGVGVNIQYFGAGTRLSVL.